One and the same sample provided the 20 T cell receptor beta chains below, sequenced in a study of T cells in Graves' hyperthyroidism and ophthalmopathy. The source material, RNA transcripts, was used to amplify TCR beta CDR3 regions. RT-PCR in the first round (using the HTBI primer set) targeted the TCR CDR3. One entry per CDR3 protein, called by TCRdb with MiXCR from the multiplex PCR reads. The data hold roughly 250,000 distinct CDR3 sequences, with over 20% observed a single time. What was sequenced was blood. The receptors were gathered from a man aged 30-40 years with Graves' ophthalmopathy.

This sequence joins TRBV7-9 and TRBJ1-3, with D unresolved. V shed 5 bases and J shed 3 bases, with 8 bases lying between them. This CDR3 is 13 amino acids long. Germline V gene lookup returns CDR1 SEHNR and CDR2 FQNEAQ (reference sequence). CDR3 protein: CASSQVDGNTIYF. CDR3 DNA sequence: TGTGCCAGCAGCCAGGTGGATGGAAACACCATATATTTT.

As to this clonotype: The junction does not match germline at one end; this may be a read error. The J gene is TRBJ2-3, the V gene TRBV12-3 or TRBV12-4, with D perhaps matching TRBD2 (6 bases). This CDR3 spans 16 amino acids. The CDR3 spells CASSPPGLKPTDTRYF. DNA of the CDR3: TGTGCCAGCAGCCCTCCGGGACTTAAGCCAACAGATACGCGGTATTTT.

As for this clonotype: Being one base from a much bigger clone, this may be a read error. This chain joins TRBV20-1 and TRBJ2-5; TRBD2 matches at 7 bases. The DNA end is more similar to TRBJ2-1, so the J call may be wrong. CDR1 is DFQATT, CDR2 SNEGSKA, per germline (reference sequence). This CDR3 has 15 residues. The CDR3 reads CSARDVREPQETQFF. The CDR3 DNA reads TGCAGTGCTAGAGATGTGCGGGAGCCGCAAGAGACCCAGTTCTTC.

V usage is TRBV29-1 and J usage is TRBJ2-7; D is possibly TRBD1 or TRBD2 (5 bases each). The V gene lost 4 bases and the J gene lost 6 bases, with 13 bases spanning the gap. The germline CDR1 and CDR2 sequences are SQVTM and ANQGSEA. The CDR3 has 12 residues. The CDR3 here is CSVVPGTGEQYF. The CDR3 bases are TGCAGCGTTGTCCCTGGGACGGGCGAGCAGTACTTC.

The J gene is TRBJ2-1, the V gene TRBV28; possibly TRBD1 for D (6 bases). The CDR3 totals 14 residues. Germline CDR1 MDHEN, CDR2 SYDVKM. The V end was cut by 4 bases, the J end by 9 bases, with 16 bases between. CDR3 sequence reads: CASSSPDRPIEQFF. As DNA, the CDR3 is TGTGCCAGCAGTTCTCCAGACAGGCCCATTGAGCAGTTCTTC.

This clonotype was detected a few times. Here the CDR3 reads CASRSTYQSRYQETQYF. The CDR3 bases are TGTGCCAGCCGGTCCACCTATCAATCTCGGTACCAAGAGACCCAGTACTTC. The V call is TRBV27, the J call TRBJ2-5; D call uncertain. CDR3 size: 17 residues. V was clipped by 8 bases and J by 0 bases, with 22 bases between them. The germline gives CDR1 MNHEY, CDR2 SMNVEV (reference sequence).

This chain links TRBV18 with TRBJ2-1; 10 nucleotides align to TRBD1. Germline V gene lookup returns CDR1 KGHSH and CDR2 LQKENI. V was clipped by 8 bases and J by 4 bases; unmatched bases: 5. There are 14 residues in the CDR3. CDR3 DNA sequence: TGTGCCAGCCATGGGACAGGGGAATACAATGAGCAGTTCTTC. It yields the protein CASHGTGEYNEQFF. The full variable domain, in which reference TRBV18 and TRBJ2-1 provide the parts outside the CDR3, is NAGVMQNPRHLVRRRGQEARLRCSPMKGHSHVYWYRQLPEEGLKFMVYLQKENIIDESGMPKERFSAEFPKEGPSILRIQQVVRGDSAAYFCASHGTGEYNEQFFGPGTRLTVL.

This clonotype showed up just a few times. This chain connects TRBV5-1 to TRBJ2-3; 8 bases line up with TRBD2. Germline CDR1 SGHRS, CDR2 YFSETQ. The junction had 1 base not matched to a gene; V was cut back by 0 bases and J by 4 bases. CDR3 length: 14 amino acids. The chain's CDR3 is CASSLDGGADTQYF. The CDR3 DNA reads as TGCGCCAGCAGCTTGGACGGGGGGGCAGATACGCAGTATTTT.

This clonotype was observed many times. This CDR3 is CAWRVEAGGSQETQYF. In DNA, the CDR3 is TGTGCCTGGAGAGTGGAAGCGGGAGGAAGCCAAGAGACCCAGTACTTC. The chain carries TRBV30 and TRBJ2-5, with 9 positions matching TRBD2. This CDR3 comprises 16 residues. V lost 3 bases and J lost 1; bases outside the gene matches: 9. Per the germline V gene, CDR1 is GTSNPN and CDR2 is SVGIG (reference sequence). The full variable domain, its missing parts supplied by reference TRBV30 and TRBJ2-5, is SQTIHQWPATLVQPVGSPLSLECTVEGTSNPNLYWYRQAAGRGLQLLFYSVGIGQISSEVPQNLSASRPQDRQFILSSKKLLLSDSGFYLCAWRVEAGGSQETQYFGPGTRLLVL.

The chain is built from TRBV7-2 and TRBJ2-7; TRBD1 aligns across 9 bases. Germline values: CDR1 SGHTA, CDR2 FQGNSA. The CDR3 spans 15 residues. The trim removed 1 base at V and 1 base at J, leaving 2 bases unmatched. Here the CDR3 reads CASSLVGTGSYEQYF. DNA of the CDR3: TGTGCCAGCAGCTTAGTGGGGACAGGGTCCTACGAGCAGTACTTC.

This clonotype was seen many times. This chain uses TRBV3-1 with TRBJ1-2, with TRBD1 as a possible D gene (6 bases). Deletions cut 2 bases from V and 2 bases from J, with 12 bases between. This CDR3 has 15 amino acids. Germline loops: CDR1 LGHDT, CDR2 YNNKEL (reference sequence). CDR3 protein: CASSQSLGQNYGYTF. Written as DNA, the CDR3 is TGTGCCAGCAGCCAAAGCCTCGGACAGAACTATGGCTACACCTTC. Complete variable domain (other parts from reference TRBV3-1 and TRBJ1-2): DTAVSQTPKYLVTQMGNDKSIKCEQNLGHDTMYWYKQDSKKFLKIMFSYNNKELIINETVPNRFSPKSPDKAHLNLHINSLELGDSAVYFCASSQSLGQNYGYTFGSGTRLTVV.

The chain combines TRBV30 with TRBJ1-5, with D maybe TRBD1 (5 bases). Germline values: CDR1 GTSNPN, CDR2 SVGIG (reference sequence). The length of the CDR3 is 13 residues. V was clipped by 0 bases and J by 7 bases, with 10 bases between them. DNA of the CDR3: TGTGCCTGGAGTGTACAGGAGGGACAGCCCCAGCATTTT. Its translation is CAWSVQEGQPQHF. Drawing the rest from reference TRBV30 and TRBJ1-5, the complete variable domain is SQTIHQWPATLVQPVGSPLSLECTVEGTSNPNLYWYRQAAGRGLQLLFYSVGIGQISSEVPQNLSASRPQDRQFILSSKKLLLSDSGFYLCAWSVQEGQPQHFGDGTRLSIL.

This clonotype was counted many times. The chain links TRBV20-1 to TRBJ2-3; TRBD2 aligns across 13 bases. The CDR3 has 16 amino acids. Germline V lookup: CDR1 DFQATT, CDR2 SNEGSKA (reference sequence). V trimming: 0 bases; J trimming: 4 bases; junction bases outside the gene matches: 4. The CDR3 here is CSARDGTSGISDTQYF. As DNA, the CDR3 is TGCAGTGCTAGAGATGGGACTAGCGGGATCTCAGATACGCAGTATTTT.

The CDR3 sequence: CTSSLYLAGGYEQYF. For the CDR3, the DNA is TGTACCAGCAGCTTATATTTAGCGGGAGGCTACGAGCAGTACTTC. The chain carries TRBV7-2 and TRBJ2-7; 10 bases agree with TRBD2. This CDR3 comprises 15 residues. V was pared by 2 bases and J by 3 bases, with 4 bases of the junction left unmatched. Germline CDR1 is SGHTA and CDR2 is FQGNSA.

This clonotype turned up a few times. J is TRBJ2-1 and V is TRBV13; the D gene is possibly TRBD2 (5 bases). Trimming removed 1 base at V and 2 bases at J, with 12 bases between. The CDR3 length is 16 residues. Germline V gene lookup returns CDR1 PRHDT and CDR2 FYEKMQ (reference sequence). The CDR3 sequence is CASSLERERTYNEQFF. The CDR3 DNA reads TGTGCCAGCAGCTTAGAGAGGGAACGCACCTACAATGAGCAGTTCTTC.

V is TRBV7-6 and J is TRBJ2-1; 11 bases are shared with TRBD2. The CDR3 runs 16 residues. The V gene end was trimmed by 2 bases and the J gene end by 4 bases; junction bases not matched to a gene: 4. The germline V gene has CDR1 SGHVS and CDR2 FNYEAQ. The CDR3 nucleotides read TGTGCCAGCAGCTTAACCACTAGCGGGGGATACAATGAGCAGTTCTTC. Translating gives CASSLTTSGGYNEQFF.

This clonotype was recorded at least ten times. The V gene is TRBV2, the J gene TRBJ2-1; TRBD2 is a possible D gene (6 bases). The V and J ends lost 3 bases and 8 bases respectively, with 11 bases between them. This CDR3 is 13 amino acids long. The germline CDR1 and CDR2 sequences are SNHLY and FYNNEI. Written as DNA, the CDR3 is TGTGCCAGCAGTGAGACTAGATCGGATGAGCAGTTCTTC. This translates into CASSETRSDEQFF.

This clonotype was counted ten times or more. V is TRBV5-1 and J is TRBJ2-7; D not certain. This CDR3 spans 14 amino acids. Trimming took off 5 bases at V and 0 bases at J, with 12 bases between the two ends. The germline CDR1 and CDR2 sequences are SGHRS and YFSETQ. CDR3 sequence (DNA): TGCGCCAGCAGGGGAACAGTAAGCTCCTACGAGCAGTACTTC. This codes for CASRGTVSSYEQYF.

The V call is TRBV5-1, the J call TRBJ2-1, with TRBD1 matching over 8 bases. CDR3 length: 14 amino acids. Per the germline V gene, CDR1 is SGHRS and CDR2 is YFSETQ. V was clipped by 3 bases and J by 2 bases; unmatched bases: 1. The CDR3 protein is CASSSTGAYNEQFF. The CDR3 region has the DNA TGCGCCAGCAGCTCGACAGGGGCCTACAATGAGCAGTTCTTC.

This clonotype was counted many times. CDR3 residues: CASSQVYNEQFF. DNA of the CDR3: TGTGCCAGCAGCCAAGTTTACAATGAGCAGTTCTTC. The chain combines TRBV3-1 with TRBJ2-1; D unclear. CDR3 length: 12 residues. V lost 1 base, J lost 4 bases, and 2 bases lay in between. Germline CDR1 is LGHDT and CDR2 is YNNKEL (reference sequence).